This section outlines one T cell receptor (beta chain) sequence together with its context. Only in-frame clones appear in the TCRdb table, and some are missing; sequencing was by immunoSEQ multiplex PCR. Among tens of thousands of clones listed, 70% to 80% were seen once. CDR3 length: 14 residues. V was clipped by 0 bases and J by 3 bases; unmatched bases: 2. Germline V gene data show CDR1 as KGHSH and CDR2 as LQKENI. The data were obtained in a study of siplizumab effects on memory and regulatory T cells. J is TRBJ2-7 and V is TRBV18; 7 bases align to TRBD2. Sequencing used memory CD4+ T cells sorted from blood. The sequence was obtained from a human donor in good health. The CDR3 bases are TGTGCCAGCTCACCACCCGGCGGGAGCTACGAGCAGTACTTC. Translating it yields CASSPPGGSYEQYF.